The 17 T cell receptor beta chains given below trace back to one sample, sequenced in a study of T-cell reconstitution after alpha-beta-depleted transplantation in children. For TCRbeta, the library was prepared with unique molecular identifiers. TCRdb re-called the PCR reads through MiXCR, storing one row per CDR3 protein. The sample has 440,000 or so distinct CDR3 sequences, about 40% seen once. The source was PBMCs, collected before TCRalphabeta/CD19-depleted stem cell transplant. The receptors stem from a girl aged 2 to 10 with aplastic anemia, due to receive a stem cell transplant.

The chain recombines TRBV29-1 with TRBJ2-3; tentatively, D is TRBD2 (6 bases). Per the germline V gene, CDR1 is SQVTM and CDR2 is ANQGSEA. The CDR3 has 15 amino acids. V was clipped by 7 bases and J by 2 bases, with 19 bases between them. The CDR3 reads CSAPLAADITDTQYF. The CDR3 coding sequence is TGCAGCGCCCCACTAGCTGCCGATATCACAGATACGCAGTATTTT.

Written as DNA, the CDR3 is TGCAGCGTTGAAGCGGGTGCGAACACCGGGGAGCTGTTTTTT. Amino acid sequence: CSVEAGANTGELFF. This chain links TRBV29-1 with TRBJ2-2, with D uncertain. The length of the CDR3 is 14 residues. Germline CDR1 and CDR2: SQVTM and ANQGSEA. V lost 1 base and J 0 bases, leaving 6 bases between the germline ends.

This clonotype has more than one count but fewer than ten. The chain combines TRBV3-1 with TRBJ2-5; the match to TRBD2 covers 7 bases. Germline V gene lookup returns CDR1 LGHDT and CDR2 YNNKEL (reference sequence). The J segment lost 4 bases and the V segment lost 0 bases, leaving 5 bases of the junction unmatched. This CDR3 is 15 amino acids long. In DNA form, the CDR3 reads TGTGCCAGCAGCCAAGATTGGGCGGGAGCAGAGACCCAGTACTTC. Translating it yields CASSQDWAGAETQYF.

In its sample, this clonotype was seen a few times. The genes are TRBV4-3 and TRBJ2-5; TRBD2 is a possible D gene (5 bases). Germline values: CDR1 LGHNA, CDR2 YSLEER. The CDR3 consists of 16 residues. V lost 0 bases, J lost 5 bases, and 16 bases lay in between. In nucleotides, the CDR3 is TGCGCCAGCAGCCAAGATCGAGCGGTCGGGCGGGAGACCCAGTACTTC. It specifies CASSQDRAVGRETQYF.

The table lists this clonotype with a few counts. This sequence joins TRBV2 and TRBJ2-1, with D possibly TRBD1 on 6 matching bases. The CDR3 sequence is 16 residues long. Trimming took 5 bases from V and 2 from J, leaving 16 bases between them. From germline, CDR1 is SNHLY and CDR2 FYNNEI. The CDR3 coding sequence is TGTGCCAGCAGTCGAGATACAGGGATGACCTACAATGAGCAGTTCTTC. Translating gives CASSRDTGMTYNEQFF.

This clonotype has a count of ten or more. The rearrangement links TRBV29-1 to TRBJ2-1; TRBD2 agrees at 8 bases. The CDR3 consists of 13 residues. Per the germline V gene, CDR1 is SQVTM and CDR2 is ANQGSEA. Trimming removed 5 bases from V and 6 bases from J; junction bases left unmatched: 6. CDR3 protein: CSVPGGGGNEQFF. In DNA form, the CDR3 reads TGCAGCGTTCCCGGGGGGGGTGGCAATGAGCAGTTCTTC.

This clonotype has a count of ten or more. The CDR3 coding sequence is TGTGCCAGCAGGATGGGGGGACAGGGGCGCAATGAGCAGTTCTTC. Protein sequence: CASRMGGQGRNEQFF. V usage is TRBV28 and J usage is TRBJ2-1; 10 nucleotides match TRBD1. The germline gives CDR1 MDHEN, CDR2 SYDVKM. V shed 6 bases, J shed 6 bases, and the junction held 8 bases outside the gene matches. The CDR3 consists of 15 residues.

This clonotype has only a few counts. The chain combines TRBV2 with TRBJ2-6; no clear D gene. Germline V gene sequence: CDR1 SNHLY, CDR2 FYNNEI. Trimming shortened V by 7 bases and J by 1 base, and 11 bases separated the two germline ends. This CDR3 has 15 amino acids. CDR3 in DNA: TGTGCCAGCAAGACTGACTTATCTGGGGCCAACGTCCTGACTTTC. It translates to CASKTDLSGANVLTF. Full variable domain (remainder filled in from reference TRBV2 and TRBJ2-6): EPEVTQTPSHQVTQMGQEVILRCVPISNHLYFYWYRQILGQKVEFLVSFYNNEISEKSEIFDDQFSVERPDGSNFTLKIRSTKLEDSAMYFCASKTDLSGANVLTFGAGSRLTVL.

This clonotype has a count of ten or more. The gene calls are TRBV12-3 or TRBV12-4 and TRBJ2-2; TRBD1 matches 7 bases. V lost 6 bases to trimming and J lost 5 bases; unmatched junction nucleotides: 6. CDR3 size: 14 residues. DNA of the CDR3: TGTGCCAGCAGAGAGAGGGGGCGAACCGGGGAGCTGTTTTTT. Translating it yields CASRERGRTGELFF.

V gene TRBV7-3 combines with J gene TRBJ2-7, with 8 positions matching TRBD1. J gave up 3 bases and V 5 bases, and 6 bases lay outside the gene matches. Per the germline V gene, CDR1 is SGHTA and CDR2 is FQGTGA. The length of the CDR3 is 14 residues. The CDR3 coding sequence is TGTGCCAGCAGCCCGACAGGGGCCGACTACGAGCAGTACTTC. Translating it yields CASSPTGADYEQYF.

Concerning this clonotype itself: One junction end disagrees with the germline gene, perhaps due to a read error. The chain uses TRBV11-1 and TRBJ2-1, with 9 nucleotides matching TRBD2. CDR1 is SGHAT, CDR2 FQDESV, per germline (reference sequence). The CDR3 spans 18 residues. The CDR3, as DNA: TGTGCCAGCAGCTTACCCCGGAGGAGTGGGACTAGCTACGATGAGCAGTTCTTC. Amino acid sequence: CASSLPRRSGTSYDEQFF.

The chain employs TRBV27 and TRBJ1-2, with 10 bases that match TRBD1. The CDR3 has 16 residues. CDR1 and CDR2 from the germline V gene are MNHEY and SMNVEV (reference sequence). The V and J ends lost 10 bases and 1 base, in that order; junction bases with no gene match: 12. In nucleotides, the CDR3 is TGTGCCAAGCTTGGACAGGGGGGATCAAATAACTATGGCTACACCTTC. Its protein is CAKLGQGGSNNYGYTF.

This clonotype has more than one count but fewer than ten. This chain connects TRBV5-8 to TRBJ2-7; D is possibly TRBD1 (5 bases). Germline CDR1 SGHTS, CDR2 YDEGEE. The ends were cut back, 4 bases at V and 4 bases at J, with 15 bases in the middle. The CDR3 totals 14 residues. CDR3 region: CASSAGSRRYEQYF. CDR3 coding DNA: TGTGCCAGCAGCGCAGGGTCCAGACGGTACGAGCAGTACTTC. The variable domain in full, completed from reference TRBV5-8 and TRBJ2-7, reads EAGVTQSPTHLIKTRGQQATLRCSPISGHTSVYWYQQALGLGLQFLLWYDEGEERNRGNFPPRFSGRQFPNYSSELNVNALELEDSALYLCASSAGSRRYEQYFGPGTRLTVT.

V usage is TRBV7-9 and J usage is TRBJ2-3; 7 nucleotides agree with TRBD2. The germline V gene has CDR1 SEHNR and CDR2 FQNEAQ (reference sequence). The junction had 9 bases not matched to a gene; V was cut back by 4 bases and J by 5 bases. The CDR3 covers 15 residues. CDR3 sequence: CASSSVGRGRDTQYF. CDR3 nucleotides: TGTGCCAGCAGCTCCGTCGGGCGGGGGAGAGATACGCAGTATTTT.

Only a few counts were recorded for this clonotype. This chain uses TRBV15 with TRBJ2-4, with 9 nucleotides matching TRBD1. Unmatched junction bases numbered 4, after V lost 0 bases and J lost 13 bases. The CDR3 runs to 13 residues. Germline V gene lookup returns CDR1 LNHNV and CDR2 YYDKDF (reference sequence). The CDR3 region is CATSRESTGGQYF. CDR3 coding DNA: TGTGCCACCAGCAGAGAATCTACAGGGGGCCAGTACTTC. Looking up the rest from reference TRBV15 and TRBJ2-4 gives the full variable domain: DAMVIQNPRYQVTQFGKPVTLSCSQTLNHNVMYWYQQKSSQAPKLLFHYYDKDFNNEADTPDNFQSRRPNTSFCFLDIRSPGLGDTAMYLCATSRESTGGQYFGAGTRLSVL.

The chain joins TRBV5-1 to TRBJ1-2; weak D call: TRBD1 (5 bases). The CDR3 runs to 17 residues. V lost 5 bases and J lost 3, with 23 bases in between. The germline V gene encodes CDR1 SGHRS and CDR2 YFSETQ. The CDR3 DNA is TGCGCCAGCAGGGGTCTGGGTCCTATGACAGCTCACTATGGCTACACCTTC. It specifies CASRGLGPMTAHYGYTF.

In its sample, this clonotype was seen a few times. The chain is built from TRBV7-9 and TRBJ2-1, with 7 bases matching TRBD2. Trimming removed 5 bases from V and 0 bases from J; junction bases left unmatched: 4. CDR1 is SEHNR and CDR2 is FQNEAQ in the germline V gene (reference sequence). CDR3 length equals 15 residues. The CDR3 protein is CASSLSSGSYNEQFF. The CDR3 DNA reads TGTGCCAGCAGCCTCTCTAGCGGCTCCTACAATGAGCAGTTCTTC.